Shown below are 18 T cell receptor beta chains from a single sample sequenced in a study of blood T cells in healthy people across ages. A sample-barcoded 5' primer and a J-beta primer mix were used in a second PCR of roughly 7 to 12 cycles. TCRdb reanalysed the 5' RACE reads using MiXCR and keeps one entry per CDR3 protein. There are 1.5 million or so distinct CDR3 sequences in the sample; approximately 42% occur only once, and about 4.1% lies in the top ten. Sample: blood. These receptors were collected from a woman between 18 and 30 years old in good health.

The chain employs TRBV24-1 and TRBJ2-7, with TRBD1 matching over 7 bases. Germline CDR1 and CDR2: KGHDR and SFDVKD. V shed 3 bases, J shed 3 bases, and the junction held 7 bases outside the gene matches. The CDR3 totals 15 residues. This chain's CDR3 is CATSDPRDRYYEQYF. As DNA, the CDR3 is TGTGCCACCAGTGATCCCCGGGACAGATACTACGAGCAGTACTTC.

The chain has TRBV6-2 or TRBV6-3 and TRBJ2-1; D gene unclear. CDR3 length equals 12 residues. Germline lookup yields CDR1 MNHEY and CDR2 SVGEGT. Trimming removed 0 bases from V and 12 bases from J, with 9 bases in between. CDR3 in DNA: TGTGCCAGCAGTTACTCCGGGCCACGGCAGTTCTTC. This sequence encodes CASSYSGPRQFF.

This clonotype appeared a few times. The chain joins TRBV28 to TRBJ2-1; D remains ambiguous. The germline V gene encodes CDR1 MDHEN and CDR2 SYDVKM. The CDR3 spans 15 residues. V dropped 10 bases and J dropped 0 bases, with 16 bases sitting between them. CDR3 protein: CATVNVRSSYNEQFF. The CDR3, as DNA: TGTGCCACCGTTAATGTAAGGAGCTCCTACAATGAGCAGTTCTTC.

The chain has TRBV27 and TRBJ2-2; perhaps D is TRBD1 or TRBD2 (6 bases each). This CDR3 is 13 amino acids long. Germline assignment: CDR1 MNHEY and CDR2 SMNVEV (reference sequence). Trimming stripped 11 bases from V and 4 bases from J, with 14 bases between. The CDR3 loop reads CASRGTITGELFF. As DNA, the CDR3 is TGTGCCTCCCGCGGGACAATCACCGGGGAGCTGTTTTTT.

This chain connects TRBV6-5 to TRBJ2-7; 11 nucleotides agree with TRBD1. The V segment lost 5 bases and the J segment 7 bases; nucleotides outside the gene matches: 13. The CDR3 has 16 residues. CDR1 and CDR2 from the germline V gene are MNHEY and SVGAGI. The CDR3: CASSLRGQGVGNEQYF. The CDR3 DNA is TGTGCCAGCAGTCTCAGGGGACAGGGGGTAGGTAATGAGCAGTACTTC.

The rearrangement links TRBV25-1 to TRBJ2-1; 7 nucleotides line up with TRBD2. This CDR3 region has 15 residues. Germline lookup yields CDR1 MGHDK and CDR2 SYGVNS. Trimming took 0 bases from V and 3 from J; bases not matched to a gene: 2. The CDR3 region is CASSEYSGVYNEQFF. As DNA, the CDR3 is TGTGCCAGCAGTGAATACAGCGGGGTCTACAATGAGCAGTTCTTC. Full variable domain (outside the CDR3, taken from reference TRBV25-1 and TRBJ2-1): EADIYQTPRYLVIGTGKKITLECSQTMGHDKMYWYQQDPGMELHLIHYSYGVNSTEKGDLSSESTVSRIRTEHFPLTLESARPSHTSQYLCASSEYSGVYNEQFFGPGTRLTVL.

The CDR3 nucleotides are TGTGCCAGCAGTGAAGATGGAGGGAGCTCCTACAATGAGCAGTTCTTC. Its translation: CASSEDGGSSYNEQFF. The V call is TRBV25-1, the J call TRBJ2-1; tentative D call: TRBD2 (6 bases). Trimming removed 2 bases from V and 0 bases from J, with 11 bases in between. CDR3 length: 16 residues. Germline V CDR1 and CDR2: MGHDK, SYGVNS.

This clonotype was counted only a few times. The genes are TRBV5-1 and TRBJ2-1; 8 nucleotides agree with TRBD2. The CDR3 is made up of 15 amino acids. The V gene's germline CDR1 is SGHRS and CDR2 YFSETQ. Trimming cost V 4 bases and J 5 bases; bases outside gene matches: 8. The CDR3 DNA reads TGCGCCAGCAGCCCATTCCCGGGGGGGGACAATGAGCAGTTCTTC. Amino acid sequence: CASSPFPGGDNEQFF.

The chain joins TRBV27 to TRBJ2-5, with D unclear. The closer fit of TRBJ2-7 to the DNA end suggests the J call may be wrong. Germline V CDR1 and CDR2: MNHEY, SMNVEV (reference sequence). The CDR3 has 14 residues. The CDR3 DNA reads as TGTGCCAGCAGCCCATCCGTAATACCTTACGAGCAGTACTTC. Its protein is CASSPSVIPYEQYF.

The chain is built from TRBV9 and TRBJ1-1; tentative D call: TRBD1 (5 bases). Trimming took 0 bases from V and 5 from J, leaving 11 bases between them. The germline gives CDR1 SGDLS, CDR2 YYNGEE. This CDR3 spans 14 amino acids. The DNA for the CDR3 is TGTGCCAGCAGCGTAGGGGGCCCCGGGACTGAAGCTTTCTTT. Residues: CASSVGGPGTEAFF.

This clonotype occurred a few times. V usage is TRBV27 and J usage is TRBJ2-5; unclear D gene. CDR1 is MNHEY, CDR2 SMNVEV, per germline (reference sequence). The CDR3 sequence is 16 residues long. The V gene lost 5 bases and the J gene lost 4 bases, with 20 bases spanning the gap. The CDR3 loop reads CASSTSTVTAIETQYF. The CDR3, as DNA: TGTGCCAGCAGTACTTCTACGGTTACGGCAATAGAGACCCAGTACTTC.

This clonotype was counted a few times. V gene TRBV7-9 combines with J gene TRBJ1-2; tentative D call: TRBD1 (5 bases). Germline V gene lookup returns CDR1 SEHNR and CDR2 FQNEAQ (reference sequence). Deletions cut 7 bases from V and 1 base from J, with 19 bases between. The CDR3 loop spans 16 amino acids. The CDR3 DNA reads TGTGCCAGCACCGCCCTCGGGGCAGCATATAACTATGGCTACACCTTC. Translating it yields CASTALGAAYNYGYTF. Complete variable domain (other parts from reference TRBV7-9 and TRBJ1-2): DTGVSQNPRHKITKRGQNVTFRCDPISEHNRLYWYRQTLGQGPEFLTYFQNEAQLEKSRLLSDRFSAERPKGSFSTLEIQRTEQGDSAMYLCASTALGAAYNYGYTFGSGTRLTVV.

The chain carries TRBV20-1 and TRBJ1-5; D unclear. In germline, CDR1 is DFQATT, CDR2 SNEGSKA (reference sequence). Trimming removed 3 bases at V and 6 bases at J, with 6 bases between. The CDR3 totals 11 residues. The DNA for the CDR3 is TGCAGTGCTAGGAAGGGTCAGCCCCAGCATTTT. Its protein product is CSARKGQPQHF.

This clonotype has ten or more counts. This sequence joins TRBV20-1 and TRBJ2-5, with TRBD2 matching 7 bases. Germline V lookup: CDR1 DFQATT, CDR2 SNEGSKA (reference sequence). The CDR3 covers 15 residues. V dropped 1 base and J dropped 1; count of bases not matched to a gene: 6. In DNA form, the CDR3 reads TGCAGTGCTAGAGGGTCTAGCGGCCTCCAAGAGACCCAGTACTTC. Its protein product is CSARGSSGLQETQYF.

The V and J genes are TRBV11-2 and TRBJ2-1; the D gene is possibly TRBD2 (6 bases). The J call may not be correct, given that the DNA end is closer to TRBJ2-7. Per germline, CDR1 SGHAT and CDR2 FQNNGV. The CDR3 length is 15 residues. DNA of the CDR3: TGTGCCAGCAGCTTTGGTGTGGGACTTTACAATGAGCAGTACTTC. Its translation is CASSFGVGLYNEQYF.

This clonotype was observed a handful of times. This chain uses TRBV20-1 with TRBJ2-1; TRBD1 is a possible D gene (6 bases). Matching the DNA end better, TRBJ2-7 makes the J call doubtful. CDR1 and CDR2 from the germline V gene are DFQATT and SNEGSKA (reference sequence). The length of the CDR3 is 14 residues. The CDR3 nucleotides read TGCAGTGCTAGACGACAGGATGGGGCGATTGAGCAGTACTTC. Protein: CSARRQDGAIEQYF.

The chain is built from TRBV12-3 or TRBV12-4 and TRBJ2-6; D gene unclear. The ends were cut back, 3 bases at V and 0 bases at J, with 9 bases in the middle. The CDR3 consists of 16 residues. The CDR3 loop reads CASSFPQFSGANVLTF. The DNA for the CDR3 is TGTGCCAGCAGTTTCCCCCAGTTCTCTGGGGCCAACGTCCTGACTTTC.

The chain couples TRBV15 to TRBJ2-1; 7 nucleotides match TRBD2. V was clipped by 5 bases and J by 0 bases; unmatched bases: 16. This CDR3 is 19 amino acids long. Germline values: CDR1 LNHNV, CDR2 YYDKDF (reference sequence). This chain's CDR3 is CATSGHKGTTTSSYNEQFF. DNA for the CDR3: TGTGCCACCAGCGGACATAAGGGGACTACCACAAGCTCCTACAATGAGCAGTTCTTC. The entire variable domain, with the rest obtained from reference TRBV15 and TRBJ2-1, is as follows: DAMVIQNPRYQVTQFGKPVTLSCSQTLNHNVMYWYQQKSSQAPKLLFHYYDKDFNNEADTPDNFQSRRPNTSFCFLDIRSPGLGDTAMYLCATSGHKGTTTSSYNEQFFGPGTRLTVL.